The clone carrying this TCR beta chain has just one count. Its antigen is still unknown. These data are taken from a study of CD8+ T cells in alopecia areata. Background on the study: Dosing with tofacitinib proceeded for 6 to 18 months, followed by 6 months off drug. Whole-study findings and limits: Higher clonality than in normal scalp was seen in lesional scalp, especially alopecia totalis/universalis.

V was shortened by 0 bases and J by 4 bases, with 10 bases between the two germline ends. Germline CDR1 reads SGHRS; CDR2 reads YFSETQ. CDR3 length equals 15 residues. Extraction of RNA preceded its reverse transcription into cDNA, which served as the sequencing template. The data were produced by immunoSEQ multiplex PCR, yet TCRdb's version contains in-frame clones alone and is incomplete. The sample contains over 150,000 clones, 59% of which appear only once. The chain recombines TRBV5-1 with TRBJ2-2; D call uncertain. The material was CD4+ T cells sorted from blood, obtained at week 0. The TCR originated in a human donor with alopecia areata. CDR3 in amino acids: CASSLDQMGTGELFF. The CDR3 DNA reads as TGCGCCAGCAGCTTGGACCAAATGGGCACCGGGGAGCTGTTTTTT.